This entry concerns a single T cell receptor (beta chain). Its target is not known. Stated time point: blood 2 weeks post-SBRT. As to treatment: 15 Gy SBRT to primary tumor, nephrectomy 4 weeks later. The record originates from a study of radiation and T cells in renal cell carcinoma. The study's findings and limits: In blood, top tumor clones expanded by 2 weeks, shrinking by 4.

The repertoire was sequenced with immunoSEQ multiplex PCR; TCRdb's copy has only in-frame clones and lacks some. The table records about 150,000 clones, approximately 86% of them present only once. The V and J ends lost 6 bases and 2 bases respectively, with 13 bases between them. The CDR3 has 14 amino acids. The germline CDR1 and CDR2 sequences are SEHNR and FQNEAQ (reference sequence). This material consisted of blood, taken from a patient whose treatment included radiotherapy and nephrectomy. This TCR came from a woman aged 45-59 years with renal cell carcinoma. The rearrangement uses TRBV7-9 and TRBJ2-5; possibly TRBD2 for D (6 bases). The CDR3 protein is CASSYRGLQETQYF. The CDR3 DNA sequence: TGTGCCAGCAGTTACCGGGGACTGCAAGAGACCCAGTACTTC.